The subject of this entry is one T cell receptor beta chain. Original processing notes: Researchers report that nucleated cell counts were estimated from reference gene primer amplification. Measured with immunoSEQ multiplex PCR; TCRdb has only the in-frame clones, and not every one. That table supplies the V and J calls and clone size; D and trimming were determined from the DNA. The repertoire holds around 190,000 clones, with 88% as singletons. Germline CDR1 SNHLY, CDR2 FYNNEI. V was shortened by 9 bases and J by 7 bases, with 18 bases between the two germline ends. The CDR3 covers 13 residues. This record comes from a study of blood T cell repertoires in COVID-19. Overall study: Sources were T cells, B-cell-depleted T cells, or PBMCs; the material itself was cDNA or gDNA.

The chain uses TRBV2 and TRBJ1-2, with a tentative D call TRBD1 (6 bases). The TCR was taken from a man aged 18 to 30 with active or convalescent COVID-19. The material sequenced was peripheral blood. In DNA, the CDR3 is TGTGCCAGTGAACAGACAGGCCTGGGTGGCTACACCTTC. Its translation: CASEQTGLGGYTF.